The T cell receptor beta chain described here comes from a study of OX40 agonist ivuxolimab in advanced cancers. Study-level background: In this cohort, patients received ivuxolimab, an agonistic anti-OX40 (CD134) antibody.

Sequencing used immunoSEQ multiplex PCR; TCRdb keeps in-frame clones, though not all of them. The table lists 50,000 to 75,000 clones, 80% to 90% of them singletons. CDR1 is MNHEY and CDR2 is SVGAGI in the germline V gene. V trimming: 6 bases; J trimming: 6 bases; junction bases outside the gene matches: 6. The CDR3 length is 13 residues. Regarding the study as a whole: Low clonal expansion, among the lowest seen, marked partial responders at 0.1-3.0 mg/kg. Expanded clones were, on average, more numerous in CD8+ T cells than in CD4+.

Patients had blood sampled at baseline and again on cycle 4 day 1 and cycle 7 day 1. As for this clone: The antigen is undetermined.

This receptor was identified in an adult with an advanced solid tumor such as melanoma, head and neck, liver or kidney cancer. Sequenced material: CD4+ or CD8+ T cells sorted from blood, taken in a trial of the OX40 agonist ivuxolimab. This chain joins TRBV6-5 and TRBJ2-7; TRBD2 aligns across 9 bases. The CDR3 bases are TGTGCCAGCAGGCTAGGACTAGCGAGCGAGCAGTACTTC. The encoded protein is CASRLGLASEQYF.